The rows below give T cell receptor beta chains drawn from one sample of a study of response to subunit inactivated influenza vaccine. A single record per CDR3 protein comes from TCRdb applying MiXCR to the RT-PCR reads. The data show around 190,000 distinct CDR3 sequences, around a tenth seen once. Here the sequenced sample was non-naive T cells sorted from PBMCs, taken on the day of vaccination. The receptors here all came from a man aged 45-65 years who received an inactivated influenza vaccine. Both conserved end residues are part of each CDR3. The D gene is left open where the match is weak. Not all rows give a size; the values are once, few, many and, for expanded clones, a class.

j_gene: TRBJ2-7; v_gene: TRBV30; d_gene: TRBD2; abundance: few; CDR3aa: CAWSSGGSYEQYF; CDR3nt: TGTGCCTGGAGTAGCGGGGGGTCCTACGAGCAGTACTTC
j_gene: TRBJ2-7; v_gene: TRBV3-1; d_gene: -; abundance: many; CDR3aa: CASSLRQGVSYEQYF; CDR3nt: TGTGCCAGCAGCCTCCGTCAAGGGGTCTCCTACGAGCAGTACTTC
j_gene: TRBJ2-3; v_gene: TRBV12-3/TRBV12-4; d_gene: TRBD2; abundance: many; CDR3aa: CASSLASGGADTQYF; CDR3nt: TGTGCCAGCAGTTTGGCTAGCGGGGGGGCAGATACGCAGTATTTT
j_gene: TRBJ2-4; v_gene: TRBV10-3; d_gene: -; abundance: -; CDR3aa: CAISESSMGGTVKNIQYF; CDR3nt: TGTGCCATCAGTGAGTCGTCAATGGGGGGGACAGTAAAAAACATTCAGTACTTC
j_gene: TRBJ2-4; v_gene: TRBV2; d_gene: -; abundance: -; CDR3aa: CASSENQAYIQYF; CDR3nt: TGTGCCAGCAGTGAAAATCAAGCTTACATTCAGTACTTC
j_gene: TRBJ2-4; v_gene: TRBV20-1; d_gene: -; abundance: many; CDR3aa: CSAAPQANIQYF; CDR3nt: TGCAGTGCTGCCCCACAGGCAAACATTCAGTACTTC
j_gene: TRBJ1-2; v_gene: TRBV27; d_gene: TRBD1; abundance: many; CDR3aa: CASRGQGQNYTYGYTF; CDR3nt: TGTGCCAGCAGGGGACAGGGGCAAAACTATACCTATGGCTACACCTTC
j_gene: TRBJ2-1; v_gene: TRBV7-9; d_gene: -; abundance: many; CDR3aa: CASSPKDPNREQFF; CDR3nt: TGTGCCAGCAGCCCCAAGGACCCGAATCGTGAGCAGTTCTTC
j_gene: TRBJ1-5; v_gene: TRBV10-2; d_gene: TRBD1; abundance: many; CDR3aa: CASSESGTGSNQPQHF; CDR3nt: TGCGCCAGCAGTGAGTCGGGGACAGGGAGCAATCAGCCCCAGCATTTT
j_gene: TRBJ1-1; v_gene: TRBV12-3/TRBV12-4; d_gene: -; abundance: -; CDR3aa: CASSVRFPAFF; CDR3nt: TGTGCCAGCAGTGTCCGCTTCCCAGCTTTCTTT
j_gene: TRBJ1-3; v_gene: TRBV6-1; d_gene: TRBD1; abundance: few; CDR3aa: CASRPKGAYGNTIYF; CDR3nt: TGTGCCAGCAGACCTAAGGGGGCGTATGGAAACACCATATATTTT
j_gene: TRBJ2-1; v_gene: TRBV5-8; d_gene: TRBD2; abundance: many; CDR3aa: CASSYPIAGSSYNEQFF; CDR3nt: TGTGCCAGCAGCTATCCTATAGCGGGAAGCTCCTACAATGAGCAGTTCTTC
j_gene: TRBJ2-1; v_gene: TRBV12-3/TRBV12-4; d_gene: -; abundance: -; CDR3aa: CASSLLGAIRNEQFF; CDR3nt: TGTGCCAGCTCCTTATTGGGGGCGATACGGAATGAGCAGTTCTTC
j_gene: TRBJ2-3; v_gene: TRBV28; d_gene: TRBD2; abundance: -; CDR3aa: CASRTTGLAGGMQYF; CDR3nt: TGTGCCAGCAGGACGACGGGACTAGCGGGAGGAATGCAGTATTTT
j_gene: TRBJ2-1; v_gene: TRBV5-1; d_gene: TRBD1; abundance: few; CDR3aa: CASSLEAGGNEQFF; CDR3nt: TGCGCCAGCAGCTTGGAGGCAGGGGGCAATGAGCAGTTCTTC
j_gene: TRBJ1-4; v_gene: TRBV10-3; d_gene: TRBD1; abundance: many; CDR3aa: CAIAAGTGAYNEKLFF; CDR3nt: TGTGCCATCGCTGCCGGGACAGGGGCCTATAATGAAAAACTGTTTTTT
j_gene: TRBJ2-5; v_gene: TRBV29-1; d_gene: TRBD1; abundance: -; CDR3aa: CSAGDRGKETQYF; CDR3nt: TGCAGCGCTGGGGACAGGGGGAAGGAGACCCAGTACTTC
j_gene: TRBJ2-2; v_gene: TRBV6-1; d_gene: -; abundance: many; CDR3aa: CASSGLSTGELFF; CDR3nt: TGTGCCAGCAGTGGTCTTAGCACCGGGGAGCTGTTTTTT
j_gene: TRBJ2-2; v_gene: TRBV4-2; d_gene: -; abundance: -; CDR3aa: CASSQERTAPTGELFF; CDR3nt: TGTGCCAGCAGCCAAGAGAGGACAGCACCCACCGGGGAGCTGTTTTTT
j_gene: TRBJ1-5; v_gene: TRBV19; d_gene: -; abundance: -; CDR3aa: CASSWAAKGHNQPQHF; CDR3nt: TGTGCCAGTAGTTGGGCAGCAAAGGGCCACAATCAGCCCCAGCATTTT
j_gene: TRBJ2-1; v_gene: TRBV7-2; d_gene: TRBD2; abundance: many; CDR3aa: CASSPPGLAGINEQFF; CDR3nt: TGTGCCAGCAGCCCTCCGGGACTAGCGGGAATAAATGAGCAGTTCTTC
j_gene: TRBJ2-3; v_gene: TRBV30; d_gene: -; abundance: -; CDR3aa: CAWSPTLRSSTDTQYF; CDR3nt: TGTGCCTGGAGTCCAACACTGCGGTCTAGCACAGATACGCAGTATTTT
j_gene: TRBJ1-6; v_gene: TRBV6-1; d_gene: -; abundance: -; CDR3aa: CASSEVDSNSPLHF; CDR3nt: TGTGCCAGCAGTGAGGTGGACAGCAATTCACCCCTCCACTTT
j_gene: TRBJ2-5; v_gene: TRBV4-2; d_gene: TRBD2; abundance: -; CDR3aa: CASSPVRTSGGGGQETQYF; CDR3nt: TGTGCCAGCAGCCCCGTGCGGACTAGCGGGGGGGGCGGCCAAGAGACCCAGTACTTC
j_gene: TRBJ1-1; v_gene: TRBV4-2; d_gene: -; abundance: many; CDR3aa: CASSQETGNTEAFF; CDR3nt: TGTGCCAGCAGCCAAGAGACAGGCAACACTGAAGCTTTCTTT
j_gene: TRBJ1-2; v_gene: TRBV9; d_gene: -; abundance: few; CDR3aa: CASSVESTNYGYTF; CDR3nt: TGTGCCAGCAGCGTAGAGTCCACTAACTATGGCTACACCTTC
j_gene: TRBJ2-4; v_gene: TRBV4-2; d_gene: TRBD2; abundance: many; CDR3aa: CASSRPAGGGNIQYF; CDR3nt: TGTGCCAGCAGCCGCCCTGCGGGGGGCGGGAACATTCAGTACTTC
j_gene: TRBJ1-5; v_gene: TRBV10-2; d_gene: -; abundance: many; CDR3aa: CASTDIPNQPQHF; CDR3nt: TGCGCCAGCACGGACATCCCCAATCAGCCCCAGCATTTT
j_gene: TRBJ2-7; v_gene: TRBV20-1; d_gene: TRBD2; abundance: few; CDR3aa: CSASRGDLGYEQYF; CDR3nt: TGCAGTGCTAGTCGGGGGGATCTTGGGTACGAGCAGTACTTC
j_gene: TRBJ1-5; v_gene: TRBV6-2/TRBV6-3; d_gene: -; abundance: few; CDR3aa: CASTNGARGQPQHF; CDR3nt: TGTGCCAGCACGAATGGGGCCAGAGGGCAGCCCCAGCATTTT
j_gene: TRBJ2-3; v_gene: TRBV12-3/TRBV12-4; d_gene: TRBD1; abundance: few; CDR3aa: CASSRGQGSTDTQYF; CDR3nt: TGTGCCAGCAGCCGTGGACAGGGGAGCACAGATACGCAGTATTTT
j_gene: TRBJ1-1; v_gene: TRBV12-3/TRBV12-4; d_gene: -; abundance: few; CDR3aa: CASSRGFEAFF; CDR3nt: TGTGCCAGCAGCAGGGGCTTTGAAGCTTTCTTT
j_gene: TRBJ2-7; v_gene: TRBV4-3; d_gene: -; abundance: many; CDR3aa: CASSQGVGAYEQYF; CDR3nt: TGCGCCAGCAGCCAAGGTGTAGGGGCCTACGAGCAGTACTTC
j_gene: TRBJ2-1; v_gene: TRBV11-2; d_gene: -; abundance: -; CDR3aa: CASSLARRNEQFF; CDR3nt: TGTGCCAGCAGCTTAGCCAGACGTAATGAGCAGTTCTTC
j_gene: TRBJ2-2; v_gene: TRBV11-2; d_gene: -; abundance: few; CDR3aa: CASSLAPDSGDTGELFF; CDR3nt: TGTGCCAGCAGCTTAGCACCAGATTCAGGGGACACCGGGGAGCTGTTTTTT
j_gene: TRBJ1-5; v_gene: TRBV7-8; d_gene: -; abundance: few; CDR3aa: CASSLANSYSNQPQHF; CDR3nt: TGTGCCAGCAGCTTAGCCAACAGCTATAGCAATCAGCCCCAGCATTTT
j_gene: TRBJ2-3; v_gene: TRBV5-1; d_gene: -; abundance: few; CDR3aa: CASREGVGGTDTQYF; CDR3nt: TGCGCCAGCAGGGAAGGGGTTGGCGGCACAGATACGCAGTATTTT